Included here is one TCR beta chain sequence, with context. Its antigen is undetermined. The data stem from a study of T-cell reconstitution after alpha-beta-depleted transplantation in children. Study-wide results and caveats: T-cell numbers and diversity one year post-transplant derived largely from freshly generated T cells. After transplant, high TCRbeta diversity at day 60 in some patients arose from surviving recipient T cells and thymic progenitors.

Library preparation (for TCRbeta) was performed with unique molecular identifiers. Each CDR3 protein gets one entry after TCRdb re-called the PCR reads with MiXCR. The sample holds 530,000 or so distinct CDR3 sequences, more than 20% seen once. Germline values: CDR1 SGHDN, CDR2 FVKESK. This CDR3 has 12 residues. The ends lost 8 bases at V and 4 bases at J; junction bases unmatched: 1. This sequence was found in a boy in the first two years of life with Wiskott-Aldrich syndrome, due to receive a stem cell transplant. The material was PBMCs, obtained before TCRalphabeta/CD19-depleted stem cell transplant. The rearrangement links TRBV14 to TRBJ2-5; 10 nucleotides match TRBD2. The CDR3 is CASQREGETQYF. CDR3 sequence (DNA): TGTGCCAGCCAGCGGGAGGGAGAGACCCAGTACTTC.